A selection of T cell receptor beta chains follows, all from one sample in a study of T cell clonotyping in hematopoietic cell transplantation. Using immunoSEQ multiplex PCR, the repertoire was profiled, and TCRdb retains in-frame clones only, with some absent. The table includes 1,500 to 2,000 clones, about 77% detected once. Source material: peripheral blood mononuclear cells. These receptors were collected from a man aged 30 to 45 in good health. Some clones in this sample may be carry-over from other donors' samples. The CDR3 runs from the conserved cysteine through the conserved F or W. Each record gives: D gene, J gene, V gene, clone size, CDR3 DNA, CDR3 protein. D genes are given only for firm matches. Clone size, where shown, is once, few, many, or a class for clones that have expanded.

>NA|TRBJ1-4|TRBV19|NA
TGTGCCAGTAATCAGGGACCAGCAACTAATGAAAAACTGTTTTTT
CASNQGPATNEKLFF
>NA|TRBJ1-2|TRBV4-3|NA
TGCGCCAGCAGCCAAGGGGGGGATTGGGAGGGAGGCTACACCTTC
CASSQGGDWEGGYTF
>TRBD2|TRBJ2-5|TRBV30|NA
TGTGCCTGGAGCCTTCTAGCGGGAGGTGAGACCCAGTACTTC
CAWSLLAGGETQYF
>NA|TRBJ2-1|TRBV5-1|NA
TGCGCCAGCGGGGACTACAATGAGCAGTTCTTC
CASGDYNEQFF
>TRBD1|TRBJ1-2|TRBV19|NA
TGTGCCAGTAACCGAGGGACAGACTATGGCTACACCTTC
CASNRGTDYGYTF
>NA|TRBJ2-5|TRBV2|NA
TGTGCCAGCAGCAACAGGGACCCTTTTCCCCAGTACTTC
CASSNRDPFPQYF
>TRBD1|TRBJ2-7|TRBV13|few
TGTGCCAGCACCCCGATCGACAGGGGGCCTCAGGACTTC
CASTPIDRGPQDF
>NA|TRBJ1-3|TRBV7-8|NA
TGTGCCAGCAGCTTATCGACGGTCCTTGGAAACACCATATATTTT
CASSLSTVLGNTIYF
>NA|TRBJ2-7|TRBV25-1|NA
TGTGCCAGCAGTTGGGGATCTGACTACGAGCAGTACTTC
CASSWGSDYEQYF
>NA|TRBJ1-6|TRBV7-2|NA
TGTGCCAGCAGCTTAAGTGCTGATTCACCCCTCCACTTT
CASSLSADSPLHF
>NA|TRBJ2-7|TRBV5-1|NA
TGCGCCAGCGGCTTTGCAGGTTACGAGCAGTACTTC
CASGFAGYEQYF
>TRBD2|TRBJ2-5|TRBV7-2|few
TGTGCCAGCAGCTCCGAGCGGGGGGGTCAAGAGACCCAGTACTTC
CASSSERGGQETQYF
>NA|TRBJ2-7|TRBV30|NA
TGTGCCTGGAGTAAAGGACAGGAGGGGTACGAGCAGTACTTC
CAWSKGQEGYEQYF
>TRBD1|TRBJ2-6|TRBV5-8|NA
TGTGCCAGCAGCTCGGGATGGGGCGGACAGGGAATGTCTGGGGCCAACGTCCTGACTTTC
CASSSGWGGQGMSGANVLTF
>NA|TRBJ2-2|TRBV19|NA
TGTGCCAGTAGTATTAAAATTTCTACCGGGGAGCTGTTTTTT
CASSIKISTGELFF
>NA|TRBJ1-5|TRBV19|NA
TGTGCCAGTAGGGGGATCAATCAGCCCCAGCATTTT
CASRGINQPQHF
>NA|TRBJ1-2|TRBV7-2|NA
TGTGCCAGCAGCTTACAGTCGGCGACAACAGATGGCTACACCTTC
CASSLQSATTDGYTF
>TRBD1|TRBJ1-1|TRBV6-6|NA
TGTGCCAGCAGTTACGACAGGGTCGGCACTGAAGCTTTCTTT
CASSYDRVGTEAFF
>NA|TRBJ2-1|TRBV28|NA
TGTGCCAGCAGTCCACTGGGAGCGGTGGGGTACAATGAGCAGTTCTTC
CASSPLGAVGYNEQFF
>NA|TRBJ2-7|TRBV5-4|NA
TGTGCCAGCAGCTTCATGGGGGTTTCCTACGAGCAGTACTTC
CASSFMGVSYEQYF
>NA|TRBJ1-2|TRBV6-6|NA
TGTGCCAGCAGTAACCGGGGAGGAGCTAACTATGGCTACACCTTC
CASSNRGGANYGYTF
>TRBD1|TRBJ2-5|TRBV28|few
TGTGCCAGCGATACAGGGGGACCAGAGACCCAGTACTTC
CASDTGGPETQYF